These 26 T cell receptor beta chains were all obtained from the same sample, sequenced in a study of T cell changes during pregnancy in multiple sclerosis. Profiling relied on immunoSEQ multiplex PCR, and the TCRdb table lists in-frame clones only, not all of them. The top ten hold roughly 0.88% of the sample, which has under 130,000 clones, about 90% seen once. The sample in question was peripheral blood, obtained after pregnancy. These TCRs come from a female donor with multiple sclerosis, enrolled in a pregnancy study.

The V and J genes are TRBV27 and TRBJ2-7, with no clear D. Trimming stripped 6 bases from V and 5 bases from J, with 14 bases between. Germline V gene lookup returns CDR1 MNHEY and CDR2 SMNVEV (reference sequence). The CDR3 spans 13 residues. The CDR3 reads CASSSVSGHEQYF. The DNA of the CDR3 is TGTGCCAGCAGCTCCGTATCTGGCCACGAGCAGTACTTC.

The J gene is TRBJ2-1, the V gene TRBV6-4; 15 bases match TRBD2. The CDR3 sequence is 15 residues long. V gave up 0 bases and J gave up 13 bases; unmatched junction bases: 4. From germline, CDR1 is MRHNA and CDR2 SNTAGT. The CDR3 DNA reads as TGTGCCAGCAGTGACTCGGGACTAGCGGGAGGAGTTCAGTTCTTC. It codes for CASSDSGLAGGVQFF.

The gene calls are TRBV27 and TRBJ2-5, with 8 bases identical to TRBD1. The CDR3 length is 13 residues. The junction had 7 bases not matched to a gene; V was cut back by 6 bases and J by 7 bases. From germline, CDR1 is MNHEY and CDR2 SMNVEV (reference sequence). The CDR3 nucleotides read TGTGCCAGCAGCAAGACAGGGACAGGGACCCAGTACTTC. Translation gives CASSKTGTGTQYF.

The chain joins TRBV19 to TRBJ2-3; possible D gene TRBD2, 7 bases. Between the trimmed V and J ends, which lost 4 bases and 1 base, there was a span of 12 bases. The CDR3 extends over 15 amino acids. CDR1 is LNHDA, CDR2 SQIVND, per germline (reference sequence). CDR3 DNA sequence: TGTGCCAGTAGTAGGGGGGCGGGGGGCACAGATACGCAGTATTTT. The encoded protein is CASSRGAGGTDTQYF.

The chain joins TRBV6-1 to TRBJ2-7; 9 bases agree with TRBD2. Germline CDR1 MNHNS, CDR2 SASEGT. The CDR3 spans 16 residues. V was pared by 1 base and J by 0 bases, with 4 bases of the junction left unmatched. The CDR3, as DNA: TGTGCCAGCAGTGAAGAGAGCGGGGGGCTCTCCTACGAGCAGTACTTC. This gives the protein CASSEESGGLSYEQYF.

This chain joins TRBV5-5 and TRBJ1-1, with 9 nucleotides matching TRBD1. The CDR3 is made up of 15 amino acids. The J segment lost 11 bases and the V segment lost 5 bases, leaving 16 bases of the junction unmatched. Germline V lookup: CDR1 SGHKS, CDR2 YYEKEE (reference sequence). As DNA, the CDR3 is TGTGCCAGCAGATTGAGATTTACAGGGGGCGCCGGGGCTTTCTTT. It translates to CASRLRFTGGAGAFF.

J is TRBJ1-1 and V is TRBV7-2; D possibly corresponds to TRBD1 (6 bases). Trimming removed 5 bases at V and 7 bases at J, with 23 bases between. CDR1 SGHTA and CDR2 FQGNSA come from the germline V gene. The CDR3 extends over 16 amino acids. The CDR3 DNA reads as TGTGCCAGCAGCCCTTCTCGCCCGGGGAGGGGGGTTGAAGCTTTCTTT. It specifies CASSPSRPGRGVEAFF.

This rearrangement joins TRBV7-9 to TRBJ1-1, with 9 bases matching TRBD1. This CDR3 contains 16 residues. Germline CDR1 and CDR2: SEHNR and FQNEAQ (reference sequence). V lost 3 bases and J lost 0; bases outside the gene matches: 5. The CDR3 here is CASSFGQGLLNTEAFF. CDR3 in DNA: TGTGCCAGCAGCTTCGGACAGGGGCTTTTGAACACTGAAGCTTTCTTT.

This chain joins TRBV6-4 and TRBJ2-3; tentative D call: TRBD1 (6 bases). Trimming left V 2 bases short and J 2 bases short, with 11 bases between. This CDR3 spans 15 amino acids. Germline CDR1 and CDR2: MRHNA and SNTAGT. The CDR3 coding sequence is TGTGCCAGCAGTGACGGGGGCGGTCTCACAGATACGCAGTATTTT. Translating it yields CASSDGGGLTDTQYF.

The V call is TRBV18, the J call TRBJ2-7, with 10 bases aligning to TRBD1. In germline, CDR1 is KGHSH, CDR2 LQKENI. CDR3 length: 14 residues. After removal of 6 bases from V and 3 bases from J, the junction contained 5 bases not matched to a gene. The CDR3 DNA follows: TGTGCCAGCTCGCGGGACAGGGGACTCTACGAGCAGTACTTC. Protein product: CASSRDRGLYEQYF.

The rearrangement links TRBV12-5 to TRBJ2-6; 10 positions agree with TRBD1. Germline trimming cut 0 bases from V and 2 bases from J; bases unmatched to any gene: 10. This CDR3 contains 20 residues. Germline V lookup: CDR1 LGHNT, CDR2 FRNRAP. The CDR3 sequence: CASGLVPVGQGRTGANVLTF. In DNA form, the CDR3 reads TGTGCTAGTGGTTTGGTTCCCGTGGGACAGGGGAGGACTGGGGCCAACGTCCTGACTTTC.

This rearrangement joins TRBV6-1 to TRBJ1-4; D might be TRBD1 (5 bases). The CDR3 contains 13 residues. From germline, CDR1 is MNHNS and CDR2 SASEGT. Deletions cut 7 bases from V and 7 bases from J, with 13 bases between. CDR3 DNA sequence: TGTGCCAGCAACCCGGGGGAGGTTGAAAAACTGTTTTTT. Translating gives CASNPGEVEKLFF.

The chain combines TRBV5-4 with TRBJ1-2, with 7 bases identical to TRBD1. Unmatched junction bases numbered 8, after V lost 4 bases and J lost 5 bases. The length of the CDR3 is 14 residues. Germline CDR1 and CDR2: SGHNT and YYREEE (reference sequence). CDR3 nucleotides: TGTGCCAGCAGCCTCACAGGGGCCAGGTATGGCTACACCTTC. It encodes CASSLTGARYGYTF.

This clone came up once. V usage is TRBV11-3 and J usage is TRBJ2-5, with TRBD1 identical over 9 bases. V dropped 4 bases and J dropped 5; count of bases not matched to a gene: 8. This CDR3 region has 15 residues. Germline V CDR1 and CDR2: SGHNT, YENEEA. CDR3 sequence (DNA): TGTGCCAGCAGCTCGTCCCGGGACAGGGAGGAGACCCAGTACTTC. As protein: CASSSSRDREETQYF.

CDR3 residues: CASSLPGLRSYTF. CDR3 sequence (DNA): TGTGCCAGCAGCTTGCCCGGATTGCGGAGCTACACCTTC. The chain has TRBV5-8 and TRBJ1-2; D unclear. CDR3 length equals 13 residues. Between the trimmed V and J ends, which lost 1 base and 9 bases, there was a span of 13 bases. The germline CDR1 and CDR2 sequences are SGHTS and YDEGEE.

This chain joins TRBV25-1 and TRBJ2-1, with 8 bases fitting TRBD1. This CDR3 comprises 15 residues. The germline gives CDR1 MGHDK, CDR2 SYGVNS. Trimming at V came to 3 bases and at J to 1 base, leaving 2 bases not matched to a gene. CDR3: CASSDQGASYNEQFF. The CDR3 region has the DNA TGTGCCAGCAGTGACCAGGGGGCGTCCTACAATGAGCAGTTCTTC. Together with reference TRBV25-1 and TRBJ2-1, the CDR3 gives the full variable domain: EADIYQTPRYLVIGTGKKITLECSQTMGHDKMYWYQQDPGMELHLIHYSYGVNSTEKGDLSSESTVSRIRTEHFPLTLESARPSHTSQYLCASSDQGASYNEQFFGPGTRLTVL.

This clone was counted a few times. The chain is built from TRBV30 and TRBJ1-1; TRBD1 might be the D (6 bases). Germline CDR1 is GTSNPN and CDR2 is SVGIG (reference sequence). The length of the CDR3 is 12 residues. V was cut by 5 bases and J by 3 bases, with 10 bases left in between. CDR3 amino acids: CAWRSGDTEAFF. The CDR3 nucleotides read TGTGCCTGGCGCTCAGGGGACACTGAAGCTTTCTTT.

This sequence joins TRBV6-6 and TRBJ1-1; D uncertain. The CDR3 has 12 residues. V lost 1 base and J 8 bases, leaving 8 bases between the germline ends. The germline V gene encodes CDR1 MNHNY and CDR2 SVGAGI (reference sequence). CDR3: CASSYLETEAFF. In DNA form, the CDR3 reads TGTGCCAGCAGTTACTTGGAGACCGAAGCTTTCTTT.

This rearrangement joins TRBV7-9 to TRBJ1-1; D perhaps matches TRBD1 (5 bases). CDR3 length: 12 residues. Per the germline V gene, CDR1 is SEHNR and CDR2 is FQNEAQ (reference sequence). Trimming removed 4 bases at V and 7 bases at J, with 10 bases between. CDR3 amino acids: CASSSTDNEAFF. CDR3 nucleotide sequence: TGTGCCAGCAGCTCGACAGATAATGAAGCTTTCTTT.

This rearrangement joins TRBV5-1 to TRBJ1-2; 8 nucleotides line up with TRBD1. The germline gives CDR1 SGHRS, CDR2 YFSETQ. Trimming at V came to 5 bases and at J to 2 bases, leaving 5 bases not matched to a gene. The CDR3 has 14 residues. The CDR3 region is CASREGQDNYGYTF. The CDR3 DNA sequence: TGCGCCAGCAGAGAGGGACAGGACAACTATGGCTACACCTTC.

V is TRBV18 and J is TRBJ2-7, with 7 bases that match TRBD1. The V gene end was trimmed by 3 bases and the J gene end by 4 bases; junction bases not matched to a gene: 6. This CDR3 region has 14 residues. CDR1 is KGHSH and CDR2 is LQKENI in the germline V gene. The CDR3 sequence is CASSPTGPIYEQYF. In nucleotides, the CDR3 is TGTGCCAGCTCACCGACAGGGCCTATATACGAGCAGTACTTC.

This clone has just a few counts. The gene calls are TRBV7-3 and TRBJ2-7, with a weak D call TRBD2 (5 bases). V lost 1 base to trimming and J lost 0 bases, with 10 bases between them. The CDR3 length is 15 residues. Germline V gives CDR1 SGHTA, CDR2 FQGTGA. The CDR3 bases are TGTGCCAGCAGCTTAAGCGGGTCCAGCTCCTACGAGCAGTACTTC. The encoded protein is CASSLSGSSSYEQYF.

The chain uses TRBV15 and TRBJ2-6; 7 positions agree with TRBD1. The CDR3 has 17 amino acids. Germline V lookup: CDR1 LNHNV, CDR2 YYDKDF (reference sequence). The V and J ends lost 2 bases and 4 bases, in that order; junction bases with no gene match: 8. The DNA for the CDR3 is TGTGCCACCAGCAGATCCCCGTCGGGACAGGGGGCCAACGTCCTGACTTTC. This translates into CATSRSPSGQGANVLTF. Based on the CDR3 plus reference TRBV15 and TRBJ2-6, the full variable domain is DAMVIQNPRYQVTQFGKPVTLSCSQTLNHNVMYWYQQKSSQAPKLLFHYYDKDFNNEADTPDNFQSRRPNTSFCFLDIRSPGLGDTAMYLCATSRSPSGQGANVLTFGAGSRLTVL.

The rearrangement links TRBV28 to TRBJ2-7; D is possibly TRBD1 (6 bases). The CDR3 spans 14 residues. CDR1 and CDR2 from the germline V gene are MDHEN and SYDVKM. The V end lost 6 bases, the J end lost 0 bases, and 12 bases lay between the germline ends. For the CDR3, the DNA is TGTGCCAGCAGACCGAGGGGGAGCTCCTACGAGCAGTACTTC. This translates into CASRPRGSSYEQYF. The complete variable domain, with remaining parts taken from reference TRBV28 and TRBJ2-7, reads DVKVTQSSRYLVKRTGEKVFLECVQDMDHENMFWYRQDPGLGLRLIYFSYDVKMKEKGDIPEGYSVSREKKERFSLILESASTNQTSMYLCASRPRGSSYEQYFGPGTRLTVT.

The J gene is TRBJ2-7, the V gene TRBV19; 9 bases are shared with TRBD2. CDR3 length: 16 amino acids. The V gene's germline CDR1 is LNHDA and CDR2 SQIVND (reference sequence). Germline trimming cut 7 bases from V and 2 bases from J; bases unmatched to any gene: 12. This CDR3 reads CASTSSGASGTYEQYF. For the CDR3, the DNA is TGTGCCAGTACCTCGTCCGGGGCTAGCGGGACCTACGAGCAGTACTTC.

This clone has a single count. In nucleotides, the CDR3 is TGTGCCAGCAGCTTCCGCGGGGGGGCCGGGGAGCTGTTTTTT. Residues: CASSFRGGAGELFF. The chain is built from TRBV5-4 and TRBJ2-2; TRBD2 agrees at 9 bases. The CDR3 loop spans 14 amino acids. The junction had 2 bases not matched to a gene; V was cut back by 2 bases and J by 6 bases. Germline V gives CDR1 SGHNT, CDR2 YYREEE (reference sequence).